Described below is a single T cell receptor (beta chain) sequence and its context. These data are taken from a study of blood T cell repertoires in COVID-19. Study-wide background: PBMCs, B-cell-depleted T cells, or T cells provided the cDNA or gDNA that made up the material.

Clones were sequenced by immunoSEQ multiplex PCR, and TCRdb holds only the in-frame ones, with some missing. The sample has 200,000 to 250,000 clones, around 89% seen once. Which cohort a participant joined came from the clinical history participants gave. V lost 4 bases, J lost 6 bases, and 19 bases lay in between. CDR1 is SGHTA, CDR2 FQGTGA, per germline. This CDR3 spans 16 amino acids. The source of this sequence is a woman younger than 45 who had recovered from COVID-19. This sequence joins TRBV7-3 and TRBJ2-1, with D perhaps matching TRBD2 (6 bases). The sample comprised PBMCs or T cells enriched from blood (not recorded which). The CDR3 bases are TGTGCCAGCAGCTCCCCAGGCGGGACCCCTGGCAATGAGCAGTTCTTC. Encoded protein: CASSSPGGTPGNEQFF.